The TCR beta chain under discussion was sequenced for a study of blood T cell repertoires in COVID-19. Study details: Researchers got acute and convalescent COVID-19 samples from the United States, Italy and Spain.

From germline, CDR1 is KGHSH and CDR2 LQKENI. CDR3 length equals 17 residues. V lost 2 bases to trimming and J lost 2 bases, with 18 bases between them. Authors' analysis steps: Reference gene primer amplification in the assay estimated nucleated cell counts. This table comes from immunoSEQ multiplex PCR, and its TCRdb copy is limited to in-frame clones, with some not included. The D gene and trimming were derived from the DNA, and the V and J assignments and clone size from that table. The sample includes some 200,000 clones, 65% to 90% of them seen just once. The chain has TRBV18 and TRBJ2-5; D is perhaps TRBD2 (5 bases). Sequenced: peripheral blood. The receptor comes from a woman aged 35 to 49 who had recovered from COVID-19. DNA of the CDR3: TGTGCCAGCTCACCAGGACCCGGGAAAGAGTCGCAAGAGACCCAGTACTTC. Protein product: CASSPGPGKESQETQYF.